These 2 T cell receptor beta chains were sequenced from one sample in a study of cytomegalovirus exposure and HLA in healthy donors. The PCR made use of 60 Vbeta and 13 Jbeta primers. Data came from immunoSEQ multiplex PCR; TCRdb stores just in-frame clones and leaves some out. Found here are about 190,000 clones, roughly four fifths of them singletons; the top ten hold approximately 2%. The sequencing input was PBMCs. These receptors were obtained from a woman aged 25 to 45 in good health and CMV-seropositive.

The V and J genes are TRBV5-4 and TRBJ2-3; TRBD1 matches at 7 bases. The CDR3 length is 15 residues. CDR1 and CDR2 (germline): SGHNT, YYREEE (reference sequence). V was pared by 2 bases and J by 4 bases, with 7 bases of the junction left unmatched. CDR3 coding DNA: TGTGCCAGCAGCTTATCCGGGACAGTAGCAGATACGCAGTATTTT. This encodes CASSLSGTVADTQYF.

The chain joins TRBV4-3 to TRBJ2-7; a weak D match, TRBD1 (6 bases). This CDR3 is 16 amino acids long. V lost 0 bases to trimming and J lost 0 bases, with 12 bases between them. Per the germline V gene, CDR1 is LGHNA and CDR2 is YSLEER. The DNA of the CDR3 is TGCGCCAGCAGCCAAGATTGGGGGCCTGTCTCCTACGAGCAGTACTTC. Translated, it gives CASSQDWGPVSYEQYF.